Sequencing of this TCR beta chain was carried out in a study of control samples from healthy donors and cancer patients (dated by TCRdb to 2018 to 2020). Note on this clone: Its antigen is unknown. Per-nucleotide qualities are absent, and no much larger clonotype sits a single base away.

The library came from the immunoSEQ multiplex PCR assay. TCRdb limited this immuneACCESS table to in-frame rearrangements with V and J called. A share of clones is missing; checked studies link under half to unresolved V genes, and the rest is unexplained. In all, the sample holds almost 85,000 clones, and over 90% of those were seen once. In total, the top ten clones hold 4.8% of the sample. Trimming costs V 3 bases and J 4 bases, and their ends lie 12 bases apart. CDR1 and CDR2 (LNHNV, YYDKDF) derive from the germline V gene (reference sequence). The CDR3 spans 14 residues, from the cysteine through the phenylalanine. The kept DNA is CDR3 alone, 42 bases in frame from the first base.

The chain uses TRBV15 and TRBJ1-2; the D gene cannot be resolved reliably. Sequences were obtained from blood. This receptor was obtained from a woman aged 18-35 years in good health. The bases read TGTGCCACCAGCAGTTCCCCTGCACTCTATGGCTACACCTTC. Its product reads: CATSSSPALYGYTF.